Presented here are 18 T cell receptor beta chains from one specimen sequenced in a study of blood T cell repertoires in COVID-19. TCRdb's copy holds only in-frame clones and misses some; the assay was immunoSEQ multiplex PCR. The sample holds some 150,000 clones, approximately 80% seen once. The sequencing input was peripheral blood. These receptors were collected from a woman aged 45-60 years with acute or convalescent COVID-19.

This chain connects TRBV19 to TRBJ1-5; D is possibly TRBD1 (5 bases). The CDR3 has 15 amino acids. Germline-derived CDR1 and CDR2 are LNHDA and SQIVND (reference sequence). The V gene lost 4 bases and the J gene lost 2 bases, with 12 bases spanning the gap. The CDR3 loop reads CASSTPGGGNQPQHF. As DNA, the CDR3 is TGTGCCAGTAGTACCCCCGGGGGAGGCAATCAGCCCCAGCATTTT.

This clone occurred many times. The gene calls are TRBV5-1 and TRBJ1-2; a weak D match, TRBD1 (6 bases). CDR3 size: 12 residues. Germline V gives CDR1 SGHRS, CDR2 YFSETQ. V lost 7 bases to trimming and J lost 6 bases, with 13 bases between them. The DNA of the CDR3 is TGCGCCAGCGGAGAACCAGGGGATGGCTACACCTTC. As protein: CASGEPGDGYTF.

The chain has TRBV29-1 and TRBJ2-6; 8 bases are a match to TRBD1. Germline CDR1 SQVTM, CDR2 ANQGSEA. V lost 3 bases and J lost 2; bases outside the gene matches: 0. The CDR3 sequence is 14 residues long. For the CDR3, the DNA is TGCAGCGTTGAGACAGGGGCTGGGGCCAACGTCCTGACTTTC. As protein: CSVETGAGANVLTF. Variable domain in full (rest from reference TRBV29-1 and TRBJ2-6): SAVISQKPSRDICQRGTSLTIQCQVDSQVTMMFWYRQQPGQSLTLIATANQGSEATYESGFVIDKFPISRPNLTFSTLTVSNMSPEDSSIYLCSVETGAGANVLTFGAGSRLTVL.

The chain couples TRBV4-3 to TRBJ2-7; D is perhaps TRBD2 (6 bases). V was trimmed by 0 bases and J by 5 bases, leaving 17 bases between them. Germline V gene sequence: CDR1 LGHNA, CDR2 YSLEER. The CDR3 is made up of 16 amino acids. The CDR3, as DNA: TGCGCCAGCAGCCAAGATACGAACACTTGGGGGGACGAGCAGTACTTC. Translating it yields CASSQDTNTWGDEQYF.

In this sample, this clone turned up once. In DNA, the CDR3 is TGTGCCAGTAGTGCAGCCCCAATACTAGCGGGGGGGGTCGGGGAGACCCAGTACTTC. Translated, it gives CASSAAPILAGGVGETQYF. This chain uses TRBV19 with TRBJ2-5; TRBD2 aligns across 13 bases. Germline-derived CDR1 and CDR2 are LNHDA and SQIVND (reference sequence). Trimming at V came to 5 bases and at J to 5 bases, leaving 17 bases not matched to a gene. The CDR3 extends over 19 amino acids.

CDR3 nucleotide sequence: TGTGCCAGTAGTATAGGAAGACTAGGCCCACAAGAGACCCAGTACTTC. Amino acids: CASSIGRLGPQETQYF. The gene calls are TRBV19 and TRBJ2-5; D is possibly TRBD2 (6 bases). The CDR3 has 16 residues. V was clipped by 1 base and J by 2 bases, with 14 bases between them. Germline CDR1 and CDR2: LNHDA and SQIVND (reference sequence).

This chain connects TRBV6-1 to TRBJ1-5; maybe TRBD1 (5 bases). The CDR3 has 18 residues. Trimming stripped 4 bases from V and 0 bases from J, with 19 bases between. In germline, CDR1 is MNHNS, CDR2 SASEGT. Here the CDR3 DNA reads TGTGCCAGCAGTGCCCAGGGTCATACCTCCGATAGCAATCAGCCCCAGCATTTT. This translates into CASSAQGHTSDSNQPQHF.

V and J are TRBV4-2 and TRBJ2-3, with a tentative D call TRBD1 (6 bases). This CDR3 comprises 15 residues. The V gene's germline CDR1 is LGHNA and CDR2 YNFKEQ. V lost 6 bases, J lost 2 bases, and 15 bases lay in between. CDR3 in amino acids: CASSPGQTTTDTQYF. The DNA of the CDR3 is TGTGCCAGCAGTCCCGGACAGACCACCACAGATACGCAGTATTTT.

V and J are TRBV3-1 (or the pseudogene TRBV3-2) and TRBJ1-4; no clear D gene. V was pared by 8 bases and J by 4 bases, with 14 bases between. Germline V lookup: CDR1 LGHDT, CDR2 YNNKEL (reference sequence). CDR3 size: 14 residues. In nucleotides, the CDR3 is TGTGCCAGCGGGCTCGACGGACTTAATGAAAAACTGTTTTTT. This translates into CASGLDGLNEKLFF.

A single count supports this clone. CDR3 residues: CASSGSSGVTDTQYF. The CDR3 DNA sequence: TGTGCCAGCAGCGGCTCTAGCGGGGTCACAGATACGCAGTATTTT. The rearrangement uses TRBV9 and TRBJ2-3; 9 bases match TRBD2. Per the germline V gene, CDR1 is SGDLS and CDR2 is YYNGEE. The CDR3 consists of 15 residues. V lost 3 bases and J lost 2; bases outside the gene matches: 4.

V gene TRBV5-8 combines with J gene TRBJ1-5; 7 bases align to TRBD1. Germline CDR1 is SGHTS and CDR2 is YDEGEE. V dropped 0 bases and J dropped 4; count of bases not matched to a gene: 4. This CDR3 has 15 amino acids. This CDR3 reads CASSLGLQGNQPQHF. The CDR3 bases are TGTGCCAGCAGCTTGGGGTTACAGGGGAATCAGCCCCAGCATTTT.

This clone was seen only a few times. CDR3 residues: CASSQDETGVKTQYF. The CDR3 DNA reads as TGTGCCAGCAGCCAAGATGAAACAGGTGTGAAGACCCAGTACTTC. The J gene is TRBJ2-5, the V gene TRBV4-2, with D possibly TRBD1 on 5 matching bases. Looked up from germline, CDR1 is LGHNA and CDR2 is YNFKEQ. V was clipped by 0 bases and J by 6 bases, with 14 bases between them. This CDR3 region has 15 residues.

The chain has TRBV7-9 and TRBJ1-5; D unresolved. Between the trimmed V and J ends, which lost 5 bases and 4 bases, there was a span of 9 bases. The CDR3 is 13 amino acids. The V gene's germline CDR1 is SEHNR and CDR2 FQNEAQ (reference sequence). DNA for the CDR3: TGTGCCAGCAGCCCGGGAGGGAATCAGCCCCAGCATTTT. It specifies CASSPGGNQPQHF.

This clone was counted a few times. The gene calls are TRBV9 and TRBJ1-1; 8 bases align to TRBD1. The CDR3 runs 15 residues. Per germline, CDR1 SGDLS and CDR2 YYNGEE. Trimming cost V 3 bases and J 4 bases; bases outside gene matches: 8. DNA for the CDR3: TGTGCCAGCAGCGCTCAGGGGGCCCCTAGCACTGAAGCTTTCTTT. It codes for CASSAQGAPSTEAFF. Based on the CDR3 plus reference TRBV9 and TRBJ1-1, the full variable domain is DSGVTQTPKHLITATGQRVTLRCSPRSGDLSVYWYQQSLDQGLQFLIQYYNGEERAKGNILERFSAQQFPDLHSELNLSSLELGDSALYFCASSAQGAPSTEAFFGQGTRLTVV.

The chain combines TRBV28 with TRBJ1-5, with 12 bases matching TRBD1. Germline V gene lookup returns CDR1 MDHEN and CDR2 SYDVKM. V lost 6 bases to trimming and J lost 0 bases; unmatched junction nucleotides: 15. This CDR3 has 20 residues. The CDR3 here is CASSPIPGTGGPHSNQPQHF. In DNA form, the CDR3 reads TGTGCCAGCAGCCCAATTCCCGGGACAGGGGGCCCTCATAGCAATCAGCCCCAGCATTTT. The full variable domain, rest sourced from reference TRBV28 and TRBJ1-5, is DVKVTQSSRYLVKRTGEKVFLECVQDMDHENMFWYRQDPGLGLRLIYFSYDVKMKEKGDIPEGYSVSREKKERFSLILESASTNQTSMYLCASSPIPGTGGPHSNQPQHFGDGTRLSIL.

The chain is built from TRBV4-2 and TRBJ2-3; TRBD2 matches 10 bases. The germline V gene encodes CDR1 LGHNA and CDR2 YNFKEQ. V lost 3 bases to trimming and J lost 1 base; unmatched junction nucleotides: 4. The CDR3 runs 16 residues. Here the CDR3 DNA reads TGTGCCAGCAGCCACGGGACTAGCGTAGGCACAGATACGCAGTATTTT. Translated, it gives CASSHGTSVGTDTQYF.

The chain's CDR3 is CASGTGGRSNQPQHF. Here the CDR3 DNA reads TGTGCCAGCGGGACAGGGGGCAGGAGCAATCAGCCCCAGCATTTT. The chain has TRBV28 and TRBJ1-5; 12 bases line up with TRBD1. This CDR3 contains 15 residues. Per the germline V gene, CDR1 is MDHEN and CDR2 is SYDVKM. Losses at the gene ends were 8 bases for V and 1 base for J; bases not matched to a gene: 3.

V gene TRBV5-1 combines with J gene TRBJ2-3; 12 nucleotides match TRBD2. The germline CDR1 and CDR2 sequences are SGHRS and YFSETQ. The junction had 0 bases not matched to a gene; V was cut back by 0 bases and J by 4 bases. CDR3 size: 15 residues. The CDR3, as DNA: TGCGCCAGCAGCTTGGGGACTAGCGGGGCAGATACGCAGTATTTT. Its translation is CASSLGTSGADTQYF.